This T cell receptor (beta chain) came from a study of beta chain features in type 1 diabetes. Study-level points and caveats: Sequencing the cDNA could make cells with high TCR expression show up more than they should. The VDJ junctions of type 1 diabetes patients carried fewer insertions and more deletions.

The CDR3 spans 14 residues. Trimming shortened V by 5 bases and J by 5 bases, and 10 bases separated the two germline ends. Germline values: CDR1 SGHTA, CDR2 FQGTGA. Turning to this clone: The antigen is undetermined.

The investigators reverse transcribed all of the isolated RNA, so they sequenced expressed TCRB transcripts. Sequencing used immunoSEQ multiplex PCR; TCRdb keeps in-frame clones, though not all of them. The sample contains about 150,000 clones, roughly 10% of which appear only once. The chain recombines TRBV7-3 with TRBJ1-6; D unresolved. Sample: central memory CD4+ T cells from blood. This TCR was recovered from a man aged 18 to 30 in good health. The CDR3 reads CASSPGDNNSPLHF. The CDR3 nucleotides read TGTGCCAGCAGCCCCGGGGATAATAATTCACCCCTCCACTTT. The variable domain in full, with the rest retrieved from reference TRBV7-3 and TRBJ1-6, is GAGVSQTPSNKVTEKGKYVELRCDPISGHTALYWYRQSLGQGPEFLIYFQGTGAADDSGLPNDRFFAVRPEGSVSTLKIQRTERGDSAVYLCASSPGDNNSPLHFGNGTRLTVT.